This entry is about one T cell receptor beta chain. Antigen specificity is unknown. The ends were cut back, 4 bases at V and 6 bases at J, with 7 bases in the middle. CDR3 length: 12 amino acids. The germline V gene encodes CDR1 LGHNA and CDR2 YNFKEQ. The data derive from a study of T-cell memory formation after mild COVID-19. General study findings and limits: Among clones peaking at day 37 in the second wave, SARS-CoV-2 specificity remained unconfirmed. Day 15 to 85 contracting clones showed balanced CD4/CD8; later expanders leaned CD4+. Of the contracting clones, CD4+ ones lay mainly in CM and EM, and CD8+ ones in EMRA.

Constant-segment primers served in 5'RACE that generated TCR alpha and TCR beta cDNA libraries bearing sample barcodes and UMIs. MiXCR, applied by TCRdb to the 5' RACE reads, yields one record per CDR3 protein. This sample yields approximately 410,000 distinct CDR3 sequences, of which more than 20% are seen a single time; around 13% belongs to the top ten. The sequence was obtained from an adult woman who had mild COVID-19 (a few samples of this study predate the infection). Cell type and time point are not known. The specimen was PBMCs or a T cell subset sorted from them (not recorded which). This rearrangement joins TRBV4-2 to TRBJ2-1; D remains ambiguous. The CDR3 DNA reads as TGTGCCAGCAGCCCCTTCGGCAATGAGCAGTTCTTC. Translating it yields CASSPFGNEQFF.